This T cell receptor beta chain was documented in a study of shared clonotypes between healthy human individuals. Germline lookup yields CDR1 MNHEY and CDR2 SVGAGI. V gave up 6 bases and J gave up 4 bases, with 9 bases separating them. The CDR3 has 13 residues. The authors distributed each subset's genomic DNA evenly over several immunoSEQ plates. Each unsorted PBMC replicate got 300 ng genomic DNA, around 30,000 genomes. The data were produced by immunoSEQ multiplex PCR, yet TCRdb's version contains in-frame clones alone and is incomplete. The sample records about 510,000 clones, 79% being singletons. The unsorted samples took about 100 million PBMCs to get genomic DNA.

The source material was PBMCs. The sequence derives from a woman in her thirties or forties in good health. Some clones in this sample may be carry-over from other donors' samples. The chain combines TRBV6-5 with TRBJ2-2; no reliable D call. The CDR3 spells CASRRTSTGELFF. The CDR3 DNA follows: TGTGCCAGCAGGAGAACTTCCACCGGGGAGCTGTTTTTT.